What follows are 29 T cell receptor beta chains derived from one specimen sequenced in a study of response to subunit inactivated influenza vaccine. Each CDR3 protein gets one entry after TCRdb re-called the RT-PCR reads with MiXCR. Of more than 500,000 distinct CDR3 sequences in the sample, about 11% were seen once. These same records also appear under a second study, on T cells expressing NK-cell markers. Per that paper: 5'RACE template switching with UMIs generated TCR beta cDNA.

This specimen consisted of PBMCs from blood, obtained on the day of vaccination. The source is a man between 50 and 59 years old who received an inactivated influenza vaccine.

This clonotype was counted a few times. The genes are TRBV4-1 and TRBJ1-2, with D maybe TRBD1 (5 bases). The CDR3 totals 14 residues. CDR1 is MGHRA, CDR2 YSYEKL, per germline. Trimming removed 1 base at V and 4 bases at J, with 10 bases between. CDR3 nucleotide sequence: TGCGCCAGCAGCCAAGCCGGGGCAGGCTATGGCTACACCTTC. Residues: CASSQAGAGYGYTF.

The V gene is TRBV6-1, the J gene TRBJ2-7; D may be TRBD1 (6 bases). This CDR3 comprises 14 residues. Germline V gene sequence: CDR1 MNHNS, CDR2 SASEGT. The ends were cut back, 8 bases at V and 0 bases at J, with 14 bases in the middle. The CDR3, as DNA: TGTGCCAGCGCAACAGGGTGGAGCTCCTACGAGCAGTACTTC. It codes for CASATGWSSYEQYF.

This clonotype appeared a few times. The J gene is TRBJ2-4, the V gene TRBV30, with 9 bases lining up with TRBD1. The V gene's germline CDR1 is GTSNPN and CDR2 SVGIG (reference sequence). J lost 13 bases, V lost 5 bases, and 3 bases had no gene match. This CDR3 contains 10 residues. The CDR3 coding sequence is TGTGCCTGGGGGACAGGGAGACAGTACTTC. Amino acid sequence: CAWGTGRQYF.

The rearrangement links TRBV7-6 to TRBJ2-7; D is uncertain. The CDR3 loop spans 18 amino acids. The germline CDR1 and CDR2 sequences are SGHVS and FNYEAQ. Trimming removed 5 bases from V and 2 bases from J, with 25 bases in between. The CDR3: CASSPMSGGSRPTYEQYF. The CDR3 region has the DNA TGTGCCAGCAGCCCCATGAGTGGCGGATCGCGGCCCACCTACGAGCAGTACTTC.

In this sample, this clonotype turned up many times. The chain joins TRBV5-6 to TRBJ1-2, with a tentative D call TRBD1 (5 bases). Germline V gene lookup returns CDR1 SGHDT and CDR2 YYEEEE. Trimming removed 4 bases at V and 5 bases at J, with 9 bases between. The CDR3 totals 12 residues. CDR3 coding DNA: TGTGCCAGCAGCCCAACAGGTTATGGCTACACCTTC. Protein: CASSPTGYGYTF. Together with reference TRBV5-6 and TRBJ1-2, the CDR3 gives the full variable domain: DAGVTQSPTHLIKTRGQQVTLRCSPKSGHDTVSWYQQALGQGPQFIFQYYEEEERQRGNFPDRFSGHQFPNYSSELNVNALLLGDSALYLCASSPTGYGYTFGSGTRLTVV.

This clonotype showed up just a few times. CDR3 protein: CASSPGPGGGGYTF. CDR3 sequence (DNA): TGTGCCAGCAGCCCGGGACCGGGTGGAGGTGGCTACACCTTC. The V and J genes are TRBV3-1 and TRBJ1-2, with D possibly TRBD1 on 5 matching bases. Trimming removed 4 bases at V and 7 bases at J, with 16 bases between. CDR1 LGHDT and CDR2 YNNKEL come from the germline V gene (reference sequence). CDR3 size: 14 residues.

There are a few counts of this clonotype. J is TRBJ2-1 and V is TRBV20-1, with 10 bases identical to TRBD2. Germline lookup yields CDR1 DFQATT and CDR2 SNEGSKA (reference sequence). There are 16 residues in the CDR3. After removal of 4 bases from V and 0 bases from J, the junction contained 6 bases not matched to a gene. CDR3 in DNA: TGCAGTGCTATGTCCCTAGCGGGAGACTCCTACAATGAGCAGTTCTTC. Translating gives CSAMSLAGDSYNEQFF.

J is TRBJ2-3 and V is TRBV20-1; a weak D match, TRBD1 (6 bases). There are 14 residues in the CDR3. Trimming cost V 6 bases and J 4 bases, with 17 bases left between them. Germline V lookup: CDR1 DFQATT, CDR2 SNEGSKA (reference sequence). DNA for the CDR3: TGCAGTGCCCCCAGACTGGACAGATCAGATACGCAGTATTTT. As protein: CSAPRLDRSDTQYF.

This clonotype was detected only a few times. This chain uses TRBV24-1 with TRBJ2-2, with TRBD1 identical over 7 bases. The germline V gene encodes CDR1 KGHDR and CDR2 SFDVKD. Unmatched junction bases numbered 9, after V lost 4 bases and J lost 5 bases. The CDR3 runs to 16 residues. CDR3 bases: TGTGCCACCAGTGACCCCGGGACAGAGGCGACCGGGGAGCTGTTTTTT. It codes for CATSDPGTEATGELFF.

This clonotype has a handful of counts. For the CDR3, the DNA is TGTGCCTGTTGGACGGGGGAGAACACTGAAGCTTTCTTT. Translation gives CACWTGENTEAFF. The chain recombines TRBV12-3 or TRBV12-4 with TRBJ1-1; the D gene is possibly TRBD1 (5 bases). V was clipped by 11 bases and J by 1 base, with 14 bases between them. The CDR3 has 13 residues.

The rearrangement links TRBV7-2 to TRBJ2-3; weak D call: TRBD1 (6 bases). V was pared by 0 bases and J by 4 bases, with 11 bases between. The CDR3 runs to 15 residues. CDR1 SGHTA and CDR2 FQGNSA come from the germline V gene. The CDR3 nucleotides are TGTGCCAGCAGCTTAGCACAGGGTATACCAGATACGCAGTATTTT. Amino acid sequence: CASSLAQGIPDTQYF.

V and J are TRBV29-1 and TRBJ2-4; 7 bases line up with TRBD2. The CDR3 runs to 12 residues. J gave up 9 bases and V 7 bases, and 9 bases lay outside the gene matches. CDR1 is SQVTM, CDR2 ANQGSEA, per germline. Here the CDR3 DNA reads TGCAGCGCCTTGGGAGGGGCGGCCATTCAGTACTTC. It yields the protein CSALGGAAIQYF.

This clonotype appeared a few times. The gene calls are TRBV5-1 and TRBJ2-1, with D perhaps TRBD2 (6 bases). Germline CDR1 is SGHRS and CDR2 is YFSETQ. The CDR3 has 14 residues. Trimming shortened V by 0 bases and J by 6 bases, and 10 bases separated the two germline ends. DNA of the CDR3: TGCGCCAGCAGCTTGGGGACTACTAGCAATGAGCAGTTCTTC. The encoded protein is CASSLGTTSNEQFF.

This clonotype has ten or more counts. CDR3 protein: CASSLTRQAFYEQYF. Here the CDR3 DNA reads TGTGCCAGCAGTTTAACCCGTCAAGCGTTTTACGAGCAGTACTTC. The chain carries TRBV12-3 or TRBV12-4 and TRBJ2-7, with D hard to call. Trimming cost V 2 bases and J 4 bases, with 15 bases left between them. The CDR3 covers 15 residues.

V and J are TRBV7-9 and TRBJ2-2; D might be TRBD2 (6 bases). CDR3 size: 16 residues. The V gene's germline CDR1 is SEHNR and CDR2 FQNEAQ (reference sequence). The V and J ends lost 5 bases and 1 base respectively, with 14 bases between them. DNA for the CDR3: TGTGCCAGCAGCACATGGGCCGGGGGGAACACCGGGGAGCTGTTTTTT. It yields the protein CASSTWAGGNTGELFF. Full variable domain (outside the CDR3, taken from reference TRBV7-9 and TRBJ2-2): DTGVSQNPRHKITKRGQNVTFRCDPISEHNRLYWYRQTLGQGPEFLTYFQNEAQLEKSRLLSDRFSAERPKGSFSTLEIQRTEQGDSAMYLCASSTWAGGNTGELFFGEGSRLTVL.

The chain couples TRBV20-1 to TRBJ2-3, with 11 bases matching TRBD1. This CDR3 has 15 amino acids. V shed 5 bases, J shed 3 bases, and the junction held 7 bases outside the gene matches. Germline V gives CDR1 DFQATT, CDR2 SNEGSKA (reference sequence). The CDR3 nucleotides read TGCAGTGCTGAAACCGGGACAGGGGGTACAGATACGCAGTATTTT. It translates to CSAETGTGGTDTQYF.

This clonotype occurred many times. The rearrangement links TRBV18 to TRBJ2-2; D possibly matches TRBD1 or TRBD2 (5 bases each). CDR3 length: 15 amino acids. From germline, CDR1 is KGHSH and CDR2 LQKENI. Trimming removed 2 bases from V and 4 bases from J, with 11 bases in between. This CDR3 reads CASSPGTIATGELFF. In DNA form, the CDR3 reads TGTGCCAGCTCACCAGGGACGATCGCCACCGGGGAGCTGTTTTTT.

The chain joins TRBV27 to TRBJ2-7; 9 nucleotides line up with TRBD2. The germline gives CDR1 MNHEY, CDR2 SMNVEV (reference sequence). The trim removed 3 bases at V and 5 bases at J, leaving 5 bases unmatched. CDR3 length equals 14 residues. For the CDR3, the DNA is TGTGCCAGCAGTTTCTCTGCTAGCGGGAACGAGCAGTACTTC. This translates into CASSFSASGNEQYF.

This clonotype was detected a few times. The V gene is TRBV7-9, the J gene TRBJ2-1; 13 bases agree with TRBD2. Germline loops: CDR1 SEHNR, CDR2 FQNEAQ (reference sequence). Unmatched junction bases numbered 6, after V lost 7 bases and J lost 6 bases. This CDR3 spans 15 amino acids. The CDR3 loop is CASNGLAGDPNEQFF. The CDR3 DNA is TGTGCCAGCAACGGACTAGCGGGGGACCCCAATGAGCAGTTCTTC.

This clonotype has a handful of counts. The genes are TRBV5-5 and TRBJ2-7; maybe TRBD2 (6 bases). CDR3 length: 15 amino acids. CDR1 and CDR2 (germline): SGHKS, YYEKEE (reference sequence). Between the trimmed V and J ends, which lost 0 bases and 2 bases, there was a span of 12 bases. The CDR3 protein is CASSLGTRDTYEQYF. As DNA, the CDR3 is TGTGCCAGCAGCTTGGGAACGCGGGATACCTACGAGCAGTACTTC.

V and J are TRBV29-1 and TRBJ2-7; 11 nucleotides align to TRBD2. Per germline, CDR1 SQVTM and CDR2 ANQGSEA. V lost 7 bases and J lost 3; bases outside the gene matches: 8. This CDR3 region has 14 residues. The CDR3 coding sequence is TGCAGCGCCTTCGGGACTAGCGGCTACTACGAGCAGTACTTC. As protein: CSAFGTSGYYEQYF.

J is TRBJ2-2 and V is TRBV13; tentatively, D is TRBD1 (5 bases). V lost 3 bases and J lost 0, with 11 bases in between. The CDR3 consists of 16 residues. Germline V lookup: CDR1 PRHDT, CDR2 FYEKMQ (reference sequence). Here the CDR3 DNA reads TGTGCCAGCAGCTTCAAACAAGGGGCGAACACCGGGGAGCTGTTTTTT. Its protein product is CASSFKQGANTGELFF.

A few counts support this clonotype. The chain is built from TRBV29-1 and TRBJ1-3; D remains ambiguous. The CDR3 length is 11 residues. V dropped 4 bases and J dropped 0 bases, with 1 base sitting between them. Germline CDR1 and CDR2: SQVTM and ANQGSEA. CDR3 loop: CSVASGNTIYF. The CDR3 DNA reads as TGCAGCGTTGCCTCTGGAAACACCATATATTTT.

The V gene is TRBV24-1, the J gene TRBJ2-1; D may correspond to TRBD1 or TRBD2 (5 bases each). V was trimmed by 10 bases and J by 9 bases, leaving 18 bases between them. Looked up from germline, CDR1 is KGHDR and CDR2 is SFDVKD. This CDR3 spans 13 amino acids. The CDR3 here is CATSIGGSGEQFF. Written as DNA, the CDR3 is TGTGCCACTAGTATTGGGGGATCGGGTGAGCAGTTCTTC.

The table lists this clonotype with a count of one. A much larger clone lies one base from this, so it may be a read error. V is TRBV7-3 and J is TRBJ2-3; D unclear. Per germline, CDR1 SGHTA and CDR2 FQGTGA. Trimming cost V 5 bases and J 0 bases, with 15 bases left between them. This CDR3 has 16 residues. CDR3 in amino acids: CASSPATGVSTDTQYF. The DNA of the CDR3 is TGTGCCAGCAGCCCAGCGACGGGCGTTAGCACAGATACGCAGTATTTT.

J is TRBJ1-5 and V is TRBV5-6; TRBD1 aligns across 9 bases. Germline V CDR1 and CDR2: SGHDT, YYEEEE. The CDR3 sequence is 17 residues long. After removal of 3 bases from V and 3 bases from J, the junction contained 10 bases not matched to a gene. Here the CDR3 DNA reads TGTGCCAGCAGCTACGCGTGGGACAGGGACGTCAATCAGCCCCAGCATTTT. Protein product: CASSYAWDRDVNQPQHF. The whole variable domain, remainder taken from reference TRBV5-6 and TRBJ1-5, is DAGVTQSPTHLIKTRGQQVTLRCSPKSGHDTVSWYQQALGQGPQFIFQYYEEEERQRGNFPDRFSGHQFPNYSSELNVNALLLGDSALYLCASSYAWDRDVNQPQHFGDGTRLSIL.

This rearrangement joins TRBV12-3 or TRBV12-4 to TRBJ2-5; TRBD1 matches 9 bases. The CDR3 runs to 16 residues. The junction had 9 bases not matched to a gene; V was cut back by 2 bases and J by 5 bases. CDR3 sequence (DNA): TGTGCCAGCAGTTTAAATATACAGGGGGCTGGGGAGACCCAGTACTTC. The encoded protein is CASSLNIQGAGETQYF.

V gene TRBV2 combines with J gene TRBJ1-1; D gene unclear. CDR1 and CDR2 (germline): SNHLY, FYNNEI. The CDR3 has 15 residues. The V end lost 7 bases, the J end lost 1 base, and 16 bases lay between the germline ends. The CDR3 DNA is TGTGCCAGCAAAAGGGAGGGTCTGTCGAACACTGAAGCTTTCTTT. Translated: CASKREGLSNTEAFF.

In regard to this clonotype: One base away lies a much larger clone, so this may be a sequencing read error. The genes are TRBV12-3 or TRBV12-4 and TRBJ2-6, with 7 positions matching TRBD1. The CDR3 consists of 16 residues. Trimming cost V 5 bases and J 6 bases; bases outside gene matches: 10. CDR3 sequence: CASSKGQNFVANVLTF. The CDR3 DNA reads as TGTGCCAGCAGTAAGGGACAGAACTTTGTGGCCAACGTCCTGACTTTC.